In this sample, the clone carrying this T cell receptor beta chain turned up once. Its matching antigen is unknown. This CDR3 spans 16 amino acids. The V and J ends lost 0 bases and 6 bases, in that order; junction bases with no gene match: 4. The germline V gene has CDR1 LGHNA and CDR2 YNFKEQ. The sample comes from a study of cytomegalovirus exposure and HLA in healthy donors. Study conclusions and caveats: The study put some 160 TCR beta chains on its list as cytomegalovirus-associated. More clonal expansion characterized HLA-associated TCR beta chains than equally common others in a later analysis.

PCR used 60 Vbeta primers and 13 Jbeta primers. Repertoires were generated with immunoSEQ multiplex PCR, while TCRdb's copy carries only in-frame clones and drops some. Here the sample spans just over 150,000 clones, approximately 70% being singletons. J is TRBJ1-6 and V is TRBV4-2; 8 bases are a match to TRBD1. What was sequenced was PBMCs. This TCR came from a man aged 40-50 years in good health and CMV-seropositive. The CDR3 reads CASSQDWDRRNSPLHF. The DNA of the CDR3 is TGTGCCAGCAGCCAAGATTGGGACAGGCGTAATTCACCCCTCCACTTT.